Listed here are 4 T cell receptor beta chains from one sample, sequenced in a study of glioma-infiltrating T cells. Amplification of TCR alpha and beta CDR3 regions from RNA used iRepertoire nested multiplex PCR. TCRdb fed the multiplex PCR reads into MiXCR, producing one record per CDR3 protein. The table shows 45,000 or so distinct CDR3 sequences, with 20% to 25% occurring only once. Sequencing was carried out using glioma tissue, nonneoplastic brain tissue, or PBMCs (not recorded which). These receptors were collected from a human donor with low-grade glioma or glioblastoma, undergoing nonglioma brain surgery, or in good health (not recorded which).

This clonotype was detected many times. The chain employs TRBV7-2 and TRBJ2-5; possibly TRBD1 or TRBD2 for D (6 bases each). V was pared by 5 bases and J by 1 base, with 11 bases between. The CDR3 extends over 14 amino acids. Germline CDR1 SGHTA, CDR2 FQGNSA. The CDR3, as DNA: TGTGCCAGCAGCCCCGGGGGCCTCCAAGAGACCCAGTACTTC. Translating it yields CASSPGGLQETQYF.

The chain uses TRBV3-1 and TRBJ1-1; D remains unclear. Trimming took off 0 bases at V and 7 bases at J, with 9 bases between the two ends. The CDR3 consists of 13 residues. CDR1 is LGHDT and CDR2 is YNNKEL in the germline V gene (reference sequence). This CDR3 is CASSQDQENEAFF. CDR3 nucleotides: TGTGCCAGCAGCCAAGATCAGGAGAATGAAGCTTTCTTT.

In this sample, this clonotype turned up a few times. The CDR3 spells CASQPTDTQYF. In DNA, the CDR3 is TGTGCCAGCCAACCCACAGATACGCAGTATTTT. V usage is TRBV12-3 or TRBV12-4 and J usage is TRBJ2-3, with D unresolved. CDR3 length: 11 amino acids. Trimming took 8 bases from V and 2 from J, leaving 5 bases between them.

Ten or more counts support this clonotype. The chain joins TRBV3-1 to TRBJ1-2; D gene uncertain. The CDR3 length is 14 residues. From germline, CDR1 is LGHDT and CDR2 YNNKEL (reference sequence). The germline V and J ends were trimmed by 4 bases and 2 bases, with 11 bases remaining between them. The CDR3 nucleotides are TGTGCCAGCAGCCCCCTACACGAAAACTATGGCTACACCTTC. Amino acid sequence: CASSPLHENYGYTF.